Sequencing of this T cell receptor beta chain was carried out in a study of Graves' ophthalmopathy and Graves' hyperthyroidism (dated by TCRdb to between 2017 and 2018). Describing the broader study: Peripheral blood was collected at initial diagnosis, prior to any treatment. An independent validation cohort comprised 18 hyperthyroidism patients and about 16 patients who later progressed from hyperthyroidism to ophthalmopathy. In total, around 140 blood samples were TCR-sequenced: some 40 ophthalmopathy, approximately 75 hyperthyroidism and approximately 17 hyperthyroidism-to-ophthalmopathy patients. TCR beta repertoire signatures were used to distinguish Graves' ophthalmopathy from Graves' hyperthyroidism and to predict progression to ophthalmopathy. Following sample collection, hyperthyroidism patients were given methimazole at a starting dose of 30 mg daily, and ophthalmopathy patients were given high-dose intravenous methylprednisolone. The 100 or so discovery patients were randomly divided into training and test sets at a 7:3 ratio. In roughly 6 hyperthyroidism patients, the T-cell repertoire of thyroid tissue was compared with the T-cell repertoire of blood. A discovery set of 100 patients (43 ophthalmopathy, 57 stable hyperthyroidism) was enrolled to explore V-J signatures distinguishing ophthalmopathy from hyperthyroidism.

TCR beta CDR3 regions were amplified from RNA transcripts for repertoire sequencing. The first round of RT-PCR was done with HTBI primers and the Qiagen OneStep RT-PCR kit, and was followed by a second round of multiplex PCR, then size selection and purification. The libraries underwent paired-end sequencing with 100 bp reads on an Illumina HiSeq2000. Per the original workflow: SOAPnuke was used to process the reads, removing any read that contained adapters or uncalled bases, had a mean Phred below 15, or lacked an exact match to the constant primer or identifier. COPE v1.2.5 was used to merge high-quality paired reads. Clonotypes were defined as unique nucleotide sequences and were aligned to IMGT TRB V, D and J references using MiTCR v1.1. The analysis was limited to V-J combinations with a frequency above 0.0001, which together covered roughly 99% of the repertoires. For each V-J combination, a TCR clonal expansion and chaos score was defined as F50 clonal expansion divided by the chaos observed in the TCRdist matrix. Welch's t-statistics and random forest were used to reduce the features to 10 to 15 V-J combinations, which were then used as input to a naive Bayes classifier. Thyroid-blood repertoire similarity was quantified with the Morisita-Horn index. TCRdb reran the public reads through fastp at Q25 and MiXCR, keeping productive beta chains. For every CDR3 protein sequence, its rows merge into one entry that carries the most common genes and DNA. The authors' filters were not applied to this entry. The sample has roughly 170,000 distinct CDR3 sequences on record, about two fifths of them singletons. 8% to 10% of the sample belongs to the ten largest clones.

V sheds 5 bases and J sheds 5 bases, leaving 16 bases between their ends. The CDR3 spans 15 residues, from the cysteine through the phenylalanine. Only the CDR3 region is kept as DNA, spanning 45 bases read in frame from base 1. CDR1 and CDR2, looked up from the germline V gene, are SGHTA and FQGNSA. What the authors observed across the whole study: Most expanded thyroid clonotypes with frequency above 0.001 were also detected in blood, suggesting blood repertoires may reflect the thyroid immune response. No statistical method was used to set the sample size in advance, and the investigators knew which group each participant was assigned to. In cross-validation, the 13-signature model distinguished ophthalmopathy from stable hyperthyroidism with 85% to 90% sensitivity and around 81% specificity, and in the test set the corresponding values were approximately 80% and 68%. In validation, the model predicted ophthalmopathy progression with 55% to 71% sensitivity and 72.22% specificity; fewer than 15 predicted patients were CT-confirmed with GO in a median of around 6.5 months.

Patients with ophthalmopathy had moderately to severely active disease, with a Clinical Activity Score of 3 or more, a NOSPECS grade of 4 or more, and a disease duration of less than 3 months. Patients with other autoimmune diseases, uncontrolled infections, pregnancy or lactation were excluded from the study. Diagnosis relied on clinical symptoms, serum thyroxine, TRAb, thyroid ultrasound and orbital computed tomography. PBMCs were isolated from about 9.2 ml of fresh peripheral blood by Ficoll-Paque density gradient centrifugation. Trizol reagent was used to extract the total RNA, and its quality was then checked on an Agilent 2100 Bioanalyzer. This clonotype was counted at least ten times. Its antigen is still unknown. No much larger clone is present one base from it, and per-base qualities are unavailable.

Sample: peripheral blood. This chain joins TRBV7-2 to TRBJ1-5, with the D gene not confidently named. The sequence was collected from a man aged 30 to 45 with Graves' ophthalmopathy. Donor details come from another sample of the same person, matched by shared clones. Read as DNA, the sequence is TGTGCCAGCAGCAGCTTCACTGGTAGTTATCAGCCCCAGCATTTT. Translated, it gives CASSSFTGSYQPQHF.